One sample yielded the 7 T cell receptor beta chains listed below, sequenced in a study of identical twins. TCRdb independently ran MiXCR on the 5' RACE reads; one entry per CDR3 protein. The profile shows approximately 680,000 distinct CDR3 sequences, under 8.5% of them singletons. These sequences were also reported in another study, on yellow fever vaccine responses in identical twins.

Material for sequencing was PBMCs. These receptors were taken from a young woman in good health.

This clonotype has ten or more counts. The rearrangement links TRBV5-1 to TRBJ2-5; no clear D. The CDR3 consists of 13 residues. Per the germline V gene, CDR1 is SGHRS and CDR2 is YFSETQ. Trimming stripped 0 bases from V and 5 bases from J, with 8 bases between. CDR3 bases: TGCGCCAGCAGCTTGGAACTACAGGAGACCCAGTACTTC. Its translation is CASSLELQETQYF.

This clonotype was counted a few times. This chain uses TRBV5-1 with TRBJ2-1; 9 nucleotides agree with TRBD2. Per the germline V gene, CDR1 is SGHRS and CDR2 is YFSETQ. CDR3 size: 17 residues. Losses at the gene ends were 2 bases for V and 6 bases for J; bases not matched to a gene: 12. This CDR3 is CASSFNHRGGAVNEQFF. DNA for the CDR3: TGCGCCAGCAGCTTTAATCATCGCGGGGGGGCCGTCAATGAGCAGTTCTTC.

The chain has TRBV25-1 and TRBJ2-2; TRBD1 matches 11 bases. From germline, CDR1 is MGHDK and CDR2 SYGVNS. The junction had 6 bases not matched to a gene; V was cut back by 6 bases and J by 6 bases. The CDR3 has 15 amino acids. CDR3 nucleotide sequence: TGTGCCAGCAGACCCGGACAGGGGGCTTCCGGGGAGCTGTTTTTT. Its protein product is CASRPGQGASGELFF.

This clonotype turned up a few times. The V gene is TRBV5-1, the J gene TRBJ2-1; D uncertain. The CDR3 runs 16 residues. V shed 3 bases and J shed 5 bases, with 18 bases lying between them. From germline, CDR1 is SGHRS and CDR2 YFSETQ. The CDR3 protein is CASSSKVLDLNNEQFF. CDR3 DNA: TGCGCCAGCAGCTCCAAGGTCCTGGACCTCAACAATGAGCAGTTCTTC.

This clonotype was seen only a few times. This chain connects TRBV5-5 to TRBJ2-7; 10 nucleotides align to TRBD1. The CDR3 runs to 16 residues. Trimming removed 3 bases from V and 3 bases from J; junction bases left unmatched: 9. Germline loops: CDR1 SGHKS, CDR2 YYEKEE (reference sequence). The CDR3, as DNA: TGTGCCAGCAGCTCCCCGGGGACAGGGGACTTCTACGAGCAGTACGTC. This encodes CASSSPGTGDFYEQYV.

The chain has TRBV6-5 and TRBJ1-1, with unresolved D. The CDR3 contains 13 residues. Germline assignment: CDR1 MNHEY and CDR2 SVGAGI. Between the trimmed V and J ends, which lost 4 bases and 6 bases, there was a span of 12 bases. The CDR3 loop is CASSLTRVAEAFF. CDR3 bases: TGTGCCAGCAGTTTGACTAGGGTAGCTGAAGCTTTCTTT.

This clonotype was seen ten or more times. The chain uses TRBV29-1 and TRBJ1-5; a possible D gene is TRBD1 (5 bases). The CDR3 has 12 residues. Germline CDR1 reads SQVTM; CDR2 reads ANQGSEA. V was trimmed by 4 bases and J by 4 bases, leaving 8 bases between them. Here the CDR3 reads CSVATENQPQHF. CDR3 DNA: TGCAGCGTTGCGACAGAGAATCAGCCCCAGCATTTT. Supplemented by reference TRBV29-1 and TRBJ1-5, the full variable domain reads SAVISQKPSRDICQRGTSLTIQCQVDSQVTMMFWYRQQPGQSLTLIATANQGSEATYESGFVIDKFPISRPNLTFSTLTVSNMSPEDSSIYLCSVATENQPQHFGDGTRLSIL.